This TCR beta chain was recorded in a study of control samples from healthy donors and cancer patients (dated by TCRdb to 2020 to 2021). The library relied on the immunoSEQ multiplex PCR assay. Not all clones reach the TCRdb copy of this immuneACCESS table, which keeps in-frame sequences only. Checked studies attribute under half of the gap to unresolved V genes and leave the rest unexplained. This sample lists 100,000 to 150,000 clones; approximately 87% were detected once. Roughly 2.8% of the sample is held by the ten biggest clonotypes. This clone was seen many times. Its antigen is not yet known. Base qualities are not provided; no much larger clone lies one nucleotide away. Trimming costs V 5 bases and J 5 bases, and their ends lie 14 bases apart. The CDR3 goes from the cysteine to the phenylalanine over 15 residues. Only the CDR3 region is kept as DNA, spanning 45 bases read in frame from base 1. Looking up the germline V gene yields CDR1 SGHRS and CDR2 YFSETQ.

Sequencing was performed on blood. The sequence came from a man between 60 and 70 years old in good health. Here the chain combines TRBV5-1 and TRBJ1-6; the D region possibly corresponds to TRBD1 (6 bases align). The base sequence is TGCGCCAGCAGGGGGGGCCTAGGAGATAATTCACCCCTCCACTTT. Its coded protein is CASRGGLGDNSPLHF.